This is a list of T cell receptor beta chains from one sample in a study of naive and memory T cell subsets. One entry per CDR3 protein results from TCRdb running MiXCR on the UMI-ligation and nested PCR reads. The repertoire consists of roughly 130,000 distinct CDR3 sequences, with 35% to 40% occurring once and the leading ten covering 0.9%. Sequences were obtained from central memory CD4+ T cells from blood. These receptors all stem from a human donor in good health. The conserved cysteine and the conserved F or W are not part of the CDR3 here. Fields, in order: V gene, J gene, CDR3 length, clone size, D gene, CDR3 protein. A D gene is named only where the DNA matches it firmly. A row's size may be missing; if present it is once, few, many or a size class.

V gene: TRBV20-1; J gene: TRBJ2-1; CDR3 length: 12; clone size: .; D gene: TRBD2; CDR3 protein: SARSGRANNEQF
V gene: TRBV29-1; J gene: TRBJ2-7; CDR3 length: 10; clone size: .; D gene: .; CDR3 protein: SVGGAALEQY
V gene: TRBV5-8; J gene: TRBJ1-3; CDR3 length: 15; clone size: .; D gene: TRBD1; CDR3 protein: ASSRGTGGFSGNTIY
V gene: TRBV11-2; J gene: TRBJ1-5; CDR3 length: 17; clone size: .; D gene: .; CDR3 protein: ASSSSPIGRGYSNQPQH
V gene: TRBV7-2; J gene: TRBJ1-1; CDR3 length: 13; clone size: .; D gene: .; CDR3 protein: ASSLEGGRNTEAF
V gene: TRBV27; J gene: TRBJ2-7; CDR3 length: 12; clone size: few; D gene: TRBD1; CDR3 protein: ASRSGTEKNEQY
V gene: TRBV7-8; J gene: TRBJ2-5; CDR3 length: 13; clone size: .; D gene: .; CDR3 protein: ASSKTEGLSETQY
V gene: TRBV2; J gene: TRBJ2-2; CDR3 length: 13; clone size: once; D gene: TRBD1; CDR3 protein: ASERGQGTSGELF
V gene: TRBV28; J gene: TRBJ2-1; CDR3 length: 13; clone size: few; D gene: .; CDR3 protein: ASSGAGELYNEQF
V gene: TRBV19; J gene: TRBJ2-4; CDR3 length: 10; clone size: once; D gene: .; CDR3 protein: ASRGSKNIQY
V gene: TRBV4-3; J gene: TRBJ2-3; CDR3 length: 15; clone size: .; D gene: TRBD2; CDR3 protein: ASSQERGLAGADTQY
V gene: TRBV4-3; J gene: TRBJ2-6; CDR3 length: 15; clone size: .; D gene: .; CDR3 protein: ASSQQEIYSGANVLT
V gene: TRBV20-1; J gene: TRBJ2-3; CDR3 length: 11; clone size: few; D gene: TRBD2; CDR3 protein: SALRLAGDTQY
V gene: TRBV12-3/TRBV12-4; J gene: TRBJ2-3; CDR3 length: 15; clone size: many; D gene: TRBD2; CDR3 protein: ASSPVAGGLVTDTQY
V gene: TRBV9; J gene: TRBJ2-7; CDR3 length: 13; clone size: .; D gene: TRBD1; CDR3 protein: ASSVGQGRDYEQY
V gene: TRBV3-1; J gene: TRBJ1-1; CDR3 length: 13; clone size: .; D gene: TRBD1; CDR3 protein: ASNQEDRDHTEAF
V gene: TRBV6-2/TRBV6-3; J gene: TRBJ2-7; CDR3 length: 12; clone size: .; D gene: .; CDR3 protein: ASRGSLPSYEQY
V gene: TRBV24-1; J gene: TRBJ2-7; CDR3 length: 13; clone size: .; D gene: TRBD1; CDR3 protein: ATPESRGHSYEQY
V gene: TRBV30; J gene: TRBJ2-3; CDR3 length: 11; clone size: .; D gene: .; CDR3 protein: AWSVGVVDTQY
V gene: TRBV24-1; J gene: TRBJ2-2; CDR3 length: 13; clone size: few; D gene: .; CDR3 protein: ATSDLAGAGGELF